This TCR beta chain was retrieved from a study of early stage breast cancer tumors. As for the study in general: ER+/PR+/HER2- status applied to about 70% of the 16 invasive breast tumors.

Study-level findings and limits: Bulk DNA sequencing of unsorted cells missed chain pairing and markers. Most shared enriched TCRB sequences were commonly generated ones.

On this clone: Its antigen is unidentified.

Measured with immunoSEQ multiplex PCR; TCRdb has only the in-frame clones, and not every one. The profile shows about 70,000 clones, roughly 80% of them singletons. V lost 7 bases and J lost 2; bases outside the gene matches: 15. CDR3 size: 19 residues. CDR1 is SNHLY and CDR2 is FYNNEI in the germline V gene. This rearrangement joins TRBV2 to TRBJ2-3; 13 nucleotides match TRBD2. The sample comprised blood. The sequence came from a person aged 35-50 years with breast cancer. This CDR3 is CASKVRLAGGRGLTDTQYF. The CDR3 DNA reads as TGTGCCAGCAAAGTACGACTAGCGGGAGGCCGGGGGCTCACAGATACGCAGTATTTT.